The 32 T cell receptor beta chains given below trace back to one sample, sequenced in a study of early T cells in non-severe SARS-CoV-2 infection (dated by TCRdb to the early 2020s). Library method: 5' RACE. Sequencing took place on a NextSeq 500. TCRdb reprocessed the public reads (quality trimming at Q25 with fastp, clone calling with MiXCR) and kept in-frame beta chains. Every distinct CDR3 protein forms one entry, paired with its most common genes and DNA. This sample gives roughly 72,000 distinct CDR3 sequences in total; 9.5% to 15% of them show up just once. In total, the top ten clones hold about 1.1% of the sample. The sample taken for sequencing was whole blood. These receptors came from an adult who was a healthcare worker with PCR-confirmed SARS-CoV-2 infection or an uninfected control (not recorded which).

V usage is TRBV7-9 and J usage is TRBJ1-1, with 7 positions matching TRBD1. Per the germline V gene, CDR1 is SEHNR and CDR2 is FQNEAQ (reference sequence). With V trimmed by 6 bases and J by 6 bases, 7 bases remained unmatched. The CDR3 spans 13 residues. The CDR3 reads CASSYRQGPEAFF. The CDR3 region has the DNA TGTGCCAGCAGTTACAGACAGGGACCTGAAGCTTTCTTT.

The chain couples TRBV28 to TRBJ2-1, with D unresolved. Germline values: CDR1 MDHEN, CDR2 SYDVKM. Trimming removed 2 bases at V and 4 bases at J, with 12 bases between. This CDR3 contains 15 residues. The CDR3 nucleotides read TGTGCCAGCAGTTTAACCCAAGCCAGTTACAATGAGCAGTTCTTC. This codes for CASSLTQASYNEQFF.

This clonotype has only a few counts. V usage is TRBV27 and J usage is TRBJ1-5; D gene uncertain. This CDR3 has 13 residues. Germline CDR1 and CDR2: MNHEY and SMNVEV (reference sequence). Trimming removed 3 bases at V and 8 bases at J, with 11 bases between. CDR3 residues: CASSFFSGKPQHF. CDR3 DNA sequence: TGTGCCAGCAGTTTCTTTAGTGGCAAGCCCCAGCATTTT.

CDR3 nucleotide sequence: TGTGCCAGCAGCTTAACAGCGAGCTATGGCTACACCTTC. Amino acid sequence: CASSLTASYGYTF. The V and J genes are TRBV5-8 and TRBJ1-2, with no clear D. The CDR3 extends over 13 amino acids. CDR1 and CDR2 from the germline V gene are SGHTS and YDEGEE. Trimming pared 2 bases from V and 4 bases from J, leaving 9 bases between.

This clonotype was seen a few times. This rearrangement joins TRBV19 to TRBJ2-2; D unresolved. V was trimmed by 5 bases and J by 7 bases, leaving 11 bases between them. This CDR3 comprises 13 residues. Germline V CDR1 and CDR2: LNHDA, SQIVND (reference sequence). DNA of the CDR3: TGTGCCAGTAGTGCTCGGATGGACGGGGAGCTGTTTTTT. It codes for CASSARMDGELFF.

There are many counts of this clonotype. The chain uses TRBV5-4 and TRBJ2-7; 9 positions agree with TRBD1. J lost 2 bases, V lost 4 bases, and 19 bases had no gene match. The germline V gene has CDR1 SGHNT and CDR2 YYREEE (reference sequence). The CDR3 is 19 residues long. The CDR3 bases are TGTGCCAGCAGCCGAGGACAGGGGTTAACTTCCCTTTCTCCCTACGAGCAGTACTTC. It translates to CASSRGQGLTSLSPYEQYF.

The gene calls are TRBV12-3 or TRBV12-4 and TRBJ2-1; D is unresolved. The length of the CDR3 is 11 residues. V lost 0 bases to trimming and J lost 10 bases, with 4 bases between them. The CDR3, as DNA: TGTGCCAGCAGTTTAGCGGGGGAGCAGTTCTTC. Protein: CASSLAGEQFF.

The CDR3 reads CASSQGGSTDTQYF. Written as DNA, the CDR3 is TGTGCCAGCAGCCAAGGGGGAAGCACAGATACGCAGTATTTT. This chain uses TRBV28 with TRBJ2-3, with a possible D match to TRBD1 (6 bases). Trimming took 6 bases from V and 0 from J, leaving 10 bases between them. Germline CDR1 MDHEN, CDR2 SYDVKM. This CDR3 is built from 14 residues.

This clonotype appeared a few times. The rearrangement joins TRBV6-2 or TRBV6-3 to TRBJ2-1, with TRBD1 matching 8 bases. Per the germline V gene, CDR1 is MNHEY and CDR2 is SVGEGT. The CDR3 consists of 16 residues. Trimming cost V 2 bases and J 9 bases; bases outside gene matches: 12. This CDR3 is CASSYPRTGNPGEQFF. In DNA, the CDR3 is TGTGCCAGCAGTTACCCAAGGACAGGGAACCCTGGTGAGCAGTTCTTC.

This clonotype came up a few times. The chain carries TRBV25-1 and TRBJ1-5; no firm D call. Germline V gene sequence: CDR1 MGHDK, CDR2 SYGVNS. V lost 2 bases, J lost 0 bases, and 8 bases lay in between. This CDR3 has 15 amino acids. This CDR3 is CASSELGVSNQPQHF. CDR3 coding DNA: TGTGCCAGCAGTGAACTCGGGGTTAGCAATCAGCCCCAGCATTTT.

This chain links TRBV6-2 or TRBV6-3 with TRBJ1-1; tentatively, D is TRBD1 (5 bases). V was shortened by 2 bases and J by 11 bases, with 12 bases between the two germline ends. CDR3 size: 12 residues. Germline CDR1 and CDR2: MNHEY and SVGEGT. The chain's CDR3 is CASSYGGRAAFF. The CDR3 DNA sequence: TGTGCCAGCAGTTACGGTGGCAGGGCGGCTTTCTTT.

In this sample, this clonotype turned up a few times. The chain recombines TRBV6-5 with TRBJ2-7; maybe TRBD1 (5 bases). Germline V gives CDR1 MNHEY, CDR2 SVGAGI. Trimming cost V 0 bases and J 4 bases, with 10 bases left between them. This CDR3 has 14 residues. For the CDR3, the DNA is TGTGCCAGCAGTTACTCCTCAGGGAAGTACGAGCAGTACTTC. Translated, it gives CASSYSSGKYEQYF.

The chain joins TRBV29-1 to TRBJ2-6, with D uncertain. The germline V gene encodes CDR1 SQVTM and CDR2 ANQGSEA. The CDR3 sequence is 12 residues long. Trimming cost V 5 bases and J 1 base, with 3 bases left between them. CDR3 in amino acids: CSVTSGANVLTF. DNA of the CDR3: TGCAGCGTTACTTCTGGGGCCAACGTCCTGACTTTC. The full variable domain, rest sourced from reference TRBV29-1 and TRBJ2-6, is SAVISQKPSRDICQRGTSLTIQCQVDSQVTMMFWYRQQPGQSLTLIATANQGSEATYESGFVIDKFPISRPNLTFSTLTVSNMSPEDSSIYLCSVTSGANVLTFGAGSRLTVL.

This clonotype was seen a handful of times. The chain combines TRBV15 with TRBJ1-1; unclear D gene. This CDR3 has 14 residues. From germline, CDR1 is LNHNV and CDR2 YYDKDF (reference sequence). With 1 base removed from V and 4 bases from J, the gap between germline ends came to 10 bases. CDR3 in amino acids: CATSRVRVFTEAFF. The CDR3 DNA reads as TGTGCCACCAGCAGAGTGCGGGTTTTCACTGAAGCTTTCTTT.

This clonotype was recorded at least ten times. This chain joins TRBV20-1 and TRBJ2-7, with 11 bases identical to TRBD1. The V gene end was trimmed by 6 bases and the J gene end by 5 bases; junction bases not matched to a gene: 6. The CDR3 is 13 amino acids. Germline CDR1 reads DFQATT; CDR2 reads SNEGSKA (reference sequence). CDR3 nucleotides: TGCAGTGCGAGCGGGACAGGGGGAAACGAGCAGTACTTC. It yields the protein CSASGTGGNEQYF.

This clonotype has ten or more counts. V is TRBV5-1 and J is TRBJ2-1; possible D gene TRBD2, 6 bases. Trimming took off 3 bases at V and 4 bases at J, with 23 bases between the two ends. The CDR3 contains 18 residues. Germline V lookup: CDR1 SGHRS, CDR2 YFSETQ. The CDR3 coding sequence is TGCGCCAGCAGCTCAGCGGGCCAGGTGCCTACATTTTACAATGAGCAGTTCTTC. Translating gives CASSSAGQVPTFYNEQFF.

The V gene is TRBV7-9, the J gene TRBJ2-3; the match to TRBD2 covers 9 bases. Per germline, CDR1 SEHNR and CDR2 FQNEAQ (reference sequence). The J segment lost 1 base and the V segment lost 5 bases, leaving 13 bases of the junction unmatched. The CDR3 length is 18 residues. The CDR3 DNA sequence: TGTGCCAGCAGCGCCCTCGCGGGGGGGCCCACAGGCACAGATACGCAGTATTTT. This encodes CASSALAGGPTGTDTQYF.

The V gene is TRBV24-1, the J gene TRBJ2-3; D is perhaps TRBD1 (6 bases). The CDR3 extends over 17 amino acids. Trimming stripped 3 bases from V and 4 bases from J, with 19 bases between. The germline CDR1 and CDR2 sequences are KGHDR and SFDVKD. The CDR3 DNA is TGTGCCACCAGTGATGCCGGAGGCAGGGGAGCGTCAGATACGCAGTATTTT. It encodes CATSDAGGRGASDTQYF.

The chain is built from TRBV20-1 and TRBJ2-7; possibly TRBD1 for D (5 bases). Germline assignment: CDR1 DFQATT and CDR2 SNEGSKA (reference sequence). Trimming took off 3 bases at V and 3 bases at J, with 12 bases between the two ends. This CDR3 comprises 13 residues. The CDR3 loop is CSARWQTDYEQYF. CDR3 DNA: TGCAGTGCTAGGTGGCAGACAGACTACGAGCAGTACTTC.

This clonotype was observed at least ten times. The gene calls are TRBV20-1 and TRBJ2-7; 7 nucleotides match TRBD1. The CDR3 totals 15 residues. Germline loops: CDR1 DFQATT, CDR2 SNEGSKA (reference sequence). The V and J ends lost 5 bases and 3 bases, in that order; junction bases with no gene match: 13. CDR3: CSAGNRDSYNYEQYF. The CDR3 DNA sequence: TGCAGTGCTGGCAACCGGGACAGTTACAACTACGAGCAGTACTTC.

This clonotype was recorded many times. The rearrangement uses TRBV7-9 and TRBJ1-2; tentatively, D is TRBD1 (5 bases). Per germline, CDR1 SEHNR and CDR2 FQNEAQ (reference sequence). V gave up 5 bases and J gave up 7 bases, with 14 bases separating them. This CDR3 has 13 amino acids. CDR3 residues: CASSPMGQIGYTF. The CDR3 DNA is TGTGCCAGCAGCCCGATGGGGCAGATTGGCTACACCTTC.

This clonotype was observed a handful of times. The chain carries TRBV19 and TRBJ2-7; TRBD2 is a possible D gene (5 bases). Germline CDR1 reads LNHDA; CDR2 reads SQIVND (reference sequence). Deletions cut 5 bases from V and 4 bases from J, with 18 bases between. The CDR3 has 15 amino acids. The CDR3 spells CASSPSGTGFYEQYF. CDR3 DNA: TGTGCCAGTAGTCCGTCCGGAACGGGATTTTACGAGCAGTACTTC. Together with reference TRBV19 and TRBJ2-7, the CDR3 gives the full variable domain: DGGITQSPKYLFRKEGQNVTLSCEQNLNHDAMYWYRQDPGQGLRLIYYSQIVNDFQKGDIAEGYSVSREKKESFPLTVTSAQKNPTAFYLCASSPSGTGFYEQYFGPGTRLTVT.

This clonotype showed up just a few times. The rearrangement joins TRBV6-5 to TRBJ2-7; the match to TRBD2 covers 12 bases. CDR1 and CDR2 from the germline V gene are MNHEY and SVGAGI. The CDR3 is 16 residues long. V shed 5 bases and J 2 bases; nucleotides not matched to a gene: 7. Written as DNA, the CDR3 is TGTGCCAGCAGTCGGGGACTAGCGGGCGAGCCCTACGAGCAGTACTTC. This encodes CASSRGLAGEPYEQYF.

Comments on this clonotype: A much bigger clone sits one base away, suggesting this may be a read error. V is TRBV28 and J is TRBJ2-7; 8 bases line up with TRBD1. Germline CDR1 reads MDHEN; CDR2 reads SYDVKM. The CDR3 length is 14 residues. The V and J ends lost 4 bases and 4 bases, in that order; junction bases with no gene match: 6. CDR3 nucleotide sequence: TGTGCCAGCAGTTACCAGGACAGGGCTTACGAGCAGTACTTC. The encoded protein is CASSYQDRAYEQYF.

This clonotype was detected many times. V is TRBV5-4 and J is TRBJ2-1; 7 positions match TRBD2. Unmatched junction bases numbered 5, after V lost 4 bases and J lost 1 base. Germline V lookup: CDR1 SGHNT, CDR2 YYREEE (reference sequence). CDR3 length: 15 residues. CDR3 sequence: CASSPSGESYNEQFF. The CDR3 DNA reads as TGTGCCAGCAGCCCGAGCGGGGAATCCTACAATGAGCAGTTCTTC.

This clonotype has a handful of counts. This chain joins TRBV7-2 and TRBJ2-5, with 14 bases that match TRBD2. Losses at the gene ends were 3 bases for V and 2 bases for J; bases not matched to a gene: 2. Germline lookup yields CDR1 SGHTA and CDR2 FQGNSA. The CDR3 has 16 amino acids. CDR3 sequence (DNA): TGTGCCAGCAGCTTCCGACTAGCGGGGGGGCAAGAGACCCAGTACTTC. Translated, it gives CASSFRLAGGQETQYF. The complete variable domain, with remaining parts taken from reference TRBV7-2 and TRBJ2-5, reads GAGVSQSPSNKVTEKGKDVELRCDPISGHTALYWYRQSLGQGLEFLIYFQGNSAPDKSGLPSDRFSAERTGGSVSTLTIQRTQQEDSAVYLCASSFRLAGGQETQYFGPGTRLLVL.

The J gene is TRBJ2-6, the V gene TRBV11-2; perhaps TRBD1 as D (6 bases). CDR1 is SGHAT, CDR2 FQNNGV, per germline. CDR3 length: 20 amino acids. V shed 0 bases and J shed 2 bases, with 20 bases lying between them. This CDR3 reads CASSLESVNRELPGANVLTF. CDR3 sequence (DNA): TGTGCCAGCAGCTTAGAGAGTGTGAACAGGGAATTACCTGGGGCCAACGTCCTGACTTTC. Using reference TRBV11-2 and TRBJ2-6 for the parts outside the CDR3, the full variable domain is EAGVAQSPRYKIIEKRQSVAFWCNPISGHATLYWYQQILGQGPKLLIQFQNNGVVDDSQLPKDRFSAERLKGVDSTLKIQPAKLEDSAVYLCASSLESVNRELPGANVLTFGAGSRLTVL.

In its sample, this clonotype was seen many times. This CDR3 reads CASSHSTSYEQYF. Written as DNA, the CDR3 is TGCGCCAGCAGTCACAGTACCTCCTACGAGCAGTACTTC. The genes are TRBV5-1 and TRBJ2-7; D remains ambiguous. This CDR3 has 13 amino acids. V was trimmed by 5 bases and J by 0 bases, leaving 9 bases between them. From germline, CDR1 is SGHRS and CDR2 YFSETQ. Full variable domain (rest looked up from reference TRBV5-1 and TRBJ2-7): KAGVTQTPRYLIKTRGQQVTLSCSPISGHRSVSWYQQTPGQGLQFLFEYFSETQRNKGNFPGRFSGRQFSNSRSEMNVSTLELGDSALYLCASSHSTSYEQYFGPGTRLTVT.

The sample holds one count of this clonotype. Compared with germline, one end of the junction differs, possibly owing to a read error. This sequence joins TRBV28 and TRBJ2-2; D could derive from TRBD1 or TRBD2 (6 bases each). Germline-derived CDR1 and CDR2 are MDHEN and SYDVKM. The CDR3 has 15 residues. The CDR3, as DNA: TGTGTCAGCAGTTTTGGAGGGGGGCTCGGCGGGGAGCTGTTTTTT. Its translation: CVSSFGGGLGGELFF.

The chain couples TRBV5-1 to TRBJ2-7, with 9 bases lining up with TRBD2. V lost 5 bases, J lost 4 bases, and 7 bases stayed unmatched. This CDR3 comprises 14 residues. Per the germline V gene, CDR1 is SGHRS and CDR2 is YFSETQ. The CDR3 nucleotides are TGCGCCAGCAGAAGGCAGCGGGGGGCTTACGAGCAGTACTTC. This gives the protein CASRRQRGAYEQYF.

This clonotype was seen only a few times. This chain joins TRBV5-1 and TRBJ1-1; TRBD1 is a possible D gene (5 bases). CDR1 and CDR2 from the germline V gene are SGHRS and YFSETQ. This CDR3 contains 13 residues. V shed 4 bases and J shed 11 bases, with 18 bases lying between them. CDR3 nucleotides: TGCGCCAGCAGCCCAGGGTCTGTTGAGTCCGCTTTCTTT. Translation: CASSPGSVESAFF.

This clonotype came up many times. The CDR3 nucleotides read TGTGCCAGCAGTGAAGGGACTTCTATCGAGACCCAGTACTTC. Its translation: CASSEGTSIETQYF. The rearrangement links TRBV6-2 or TRBV6-3 to TRBJ2-5, with D tentatively TRBD2 (6 bases). V lost 5 bases and J 5 bases, leaving 15 bases between the germline ends. Germline V gene lookup returns CDR1 MNHEY and CDR2 SVGEGT. This CDR3 has 14 residues.